A single sample is the source of the 30 T cell receptor beta chains below, sequenced in a study of beta chain features in type 1 diabetes. Overall study findings and caveats: Among all four CD4+ subsets, Type 1 diabetes patients had TCRB CDR3s that were moderately but significantly shorter.

These TCRs are of unknown antigen specificity. Expressed TCRB transcripts were sequenced because the isolated RNA had all been reverse transcribed beforehand. Repertoires were generated with immunoSEQ multiplex PCR, while TCRdb's copy carries only in-frame clones and drops some. The table has around 250,000 clones, roughly 13% seen once. The sample taken for sequencing was naive CD4+ T cells from blood. The receptor set was obtained from a man younger than 40 with type 1 diabetes.

For this clone: The sample contains more than one DNA sequence encoding this CDR3. The chain combines TRBV5-1 with TRBJ2-5, with D perhaps TRBD1 (5 bases). The CDR3 is 14 amino acids. CDR1 is SGHRS and CDR2 is YFSETQ in the germline V gene. Trimming took 0 bases from V and 1 from J, leaving 7 bases between them. CDR3 residues: CASSLGGLQETQYF. DNA for the CDR3: TGCGCCAGCAGCTTGGGGGGCCTCCAAGAGACCCAGTACTTC.

There are a few counts of this clone. This chain uses TRBV11-2 with TRBJ2-7, with D tentatively TRBD2 (6 bases). V lost 1 base and J lost 3, with 7 bases in between. The CDR3 extends over 13 amino acids. Per the germline V gene, CDR1 is SGHAT and CDR2 is FQNNGV. CDR3 coding DNA: TGTGCCAGCAGCTTAGGGGGGGTCTACGAGCAGTACTTC. Amino acids: CASSLGGVYEQYF.

The chain carries TRBV5-1 and TRBJ2-7; D might be TRBD2 (5 bases). Trimming shortened V by 2 bases and J by 0 bases, and 9 bases separated the two germline ends. Germline-derived CDR1 and CDR2 are SGHRS and YFSETQ. CDR3 size: 14 residues. The CDR3 sequence: CASSFSSASYEQYF. The CDR3 DNA sequence: TGCGCCAGCAGCTTTAGTAGCGCCTCCTACGAGCAGTACTTC.

This clone has more than one count but fewer than ten. V and J are TRBV6-6 and TRBJ2-1, with 7 positions matching TRBD1. Germline CDR1 and CDR2: MNHNY and SVGAGI (reference sequence). The J segment lost 4 bases and the V segment lost 4 bases, leaving 7 bases of the junction unmatched. CDR3 length: 15 residues. The CDR3 DNA reads as TGTGCCAGCAGTTTTGGACAGGCTGGGTACAATGAGCAGTTCTTC. Residues: CASSFGQAGYNEQFF.

This chain links TRBV5-4 with TRBJ2-7; 7 nucleotides line up with TRBD1. The CDR3 is made up of 15 amino acids. CDR1 and CDR2 from the germline V gene are SGHNT and YYREEE (reference sequence). V trimming: 3 bases; J trimming: 2 bases; junction bases outside the gene matches: 8. DNA for the CDR3: TGTGCCAGCAGCTCCTTCGACAGGGCGGCCTACGAGCAGTACTTC. This translates into CASSSFDRAAYEQYF. Full variable domain (outside the CDR3, taken from reference TRBV5-4 and TRBJ2-7): ETGVTQSPTHLIKTRGQQVTLRCSSQSGHNTVSWYQQALGQGPQFIFQYYREEENGRGNFPPRFSGLQFPNYSSELNVNALELDDSALYLCASSSFDRAAYEQYFGPGTRLTVT.

This clone was observed a handful of times. V and J are TRBV5-1 and TRBJ1-1; no clear D. Looked up from germline, CDR1 is SGHRS and CDR2 is YFSETQ. The CDR3 spans 14 residues. V was pared by 1 base and J by 1 base, with 8 bases between. This chain's CDR3 is CASSLQFSNTEAFF. As DNA, the CDR3 is TGCGCCAGCAGCTTGCAGTTCTCGAACACTGAAGCTTTCTTT.

The chain uses TRBV29-1 and TRBJ2-5, with a possible D match to TRBD2 (5 bases). The J call may be faulty, since TRBJ2-7 better matches the DNA end. The CDR3 covers 12 residues. CDR1 and CDR2 from the germline V gene are SQVTM and ANQGSEA. DNA for the CDR3: TGCAGCGTTGCTGAGGGCGTGGGCGAGCAGTACTTC. Encoded protein: CSVAEGVGEQYF.

The sample holds a few counts of this clone. The chain couples TRBV13 to TRBJ1-4; D may be TRBD1 (6 bases). Trimming cost V 5 bases and J 4 bases, with 11 bases left between them. The CDR3 runs to 14 residues. Germline loops: CDR1 PRHDT, CDR2 FYEKMQ (reference sequence). The CDR3 DNA follows: TGTGCCAGCAGCCAGGACAGAAATAATGAAAAACTGTTTTTT. Translating it yields CASSQDRNNEKLFF. The full variable domain, completed using reference TRBV13 and TRBJ1-4, is AAGVIQSPRHLIKEKRETATLKCYPIPRHDTVYWYQQGPGQDPQFLISFYEKMQSDKGSIPDRFSAQQFSDYHSELNMSSLELGDSALYFCASSQDRNNEKLFFGSGTQLSVL.

V and J are TRBV7-8 and TRBJ2-5, with 7 nucleotides matching TRBD2. The V gene's germline CDR1 is SGHVS and CDR2 FQNEAQ. J was trimmed by 1 base and V by 0 bases; bases with no gene match: 2. The CDR3 loop spans 15 amino acids. CDR3: CASSLAASGQETQYF. CDR3 nucleotide sequence: TGTGCCAGCAGCTTAGCTGCTAGCGGCCAAGAGACCCAGTACTTC. Full variable domain (remainder filled in from reference TRBV7-8 and TRBJ2-5): GAGVSQSPRYKVAKRGQDVALRCDPISGHVSLFWYQQALGQGPEFLTYFQNEAQLDKSGLPSDRFFAERPEGSVSTLKIQRTQQEDSAVYLCASSLAASGQETQYFGPGTRLLVL.

This clone was recorded a few times. The genes are TRBV28 and TRBJ2-5; D is perhaps TRBD1 (5 bases). CDR1 MDHEN and CDR2 SYDVKM come from the germline V gene. V was shortened by 3 bases and J by 4 bases, with 9 bases between the two germline ends. This CDR3 has 13 amino acids. The CDR3, as DNA: TGTGCCAGCAGTTTCGGACACTTAGAGACCCAGTACTTC. This encodes CASSFGHLETQYF.

The J gene is TRBJ2-2, the V gene TRBV10-3; 9 bases map to TRBD1. Looked up from germline, CDR1 is ENHRY and CDR2 is SYGVKD. V gave up 2 bases and J gave up 3 bases; unmatched junction bases: 1. CDR3 length equals 15 residues. The DNA for the CDR3 is TGTGCCATCAGTGAGAGGACAGGGGACACCGGGGAGCTGTTTTTT. It translates to CAISERTGDTGELFF.

The rearrangement joins TRBV7-2 to TRBJ1-2; 9 bases agree with TRBD1. Trimming at V came to 5 bases and at J to 8 bases, leaving 9 bases not matched to a gene. Germline values: CDR1 SGHTA, CDR2 FQGNSA. The CDR3 consists of 14 residues. CDR3 sequence (DNA): TGTGCCAGCAGCCCCCACCGGACAGGGGAGGGCTACACCTTC. It codes for CASSPHRTGEGYTF.

This chain connects TRBV5-6 to TRBJ2-7; possible D gene TRBD1, 5 bases. The CDR3 runs to 13 residues. Trimming removed 3 bases at V and 1 base at J, with 8 bases between. Looked up from germline, CDR1 is SGHDT and CDR2 is YYEEEE. The CDR3 DNA is TGTGCCAGCAGCTCGACAGAGTCCTACGAGCAGTACTTC. Translation gives CASSSTESYEQYF.

This chain connects TRBV18 to TRBJ1-6, with a weak D call TRBD1 (6 bases). Trimming removed 2 bases from V and 0 bases from J, with 11 bases in between. CDR1 KGHSH and CDR2 LQKENI come from the germline V gene. The CDR3 runs 17 residues. CDR3 loop: CASSPGGLASYNSPLHF. For the CDR3, the DNA is TGTGCCAGCTCACCAGGGGGCCTGGCCTCCTATAATTCACCCCTCCACTTT.

This clone was seen a few times. The chain has TRBV5-1 and TRBJ2-1; TRBD1 is a possible D gene (5 bases). Deletions cut 0 bases from V and 3 bases from J, with 13 bases between. The CDR3 spans 16 residues. Germline V lookup: CDR1 SGHRS, CDR2 YFSETQ. DNA of the CDR3: TGCGCCAGCAGCTTGGGAACAGGCCAGGGCTACAATGAGCAGTTCTTC. It encodes CASSLGTGQGYNEQFF.

The chain has TRBV7-2 and TRBJ1-2; 9 positions match TRBD1. The CDR3 has 16 amino acids. CDR1 SGHTA and CDR2 FQGNSA come from the germline V gene. V lost 5 bases and J lost 4; bases outside the gene matches: 11. The CDR3 DNA follows: TGTGCCAGCAGCCTATTACAGGGGGCAGAAGTCTATGGCTACACCTTC. This gives the protein CASSLLQGAEVYGYTF.

V and J are TRBV9 and TRBJ2-3, with D possibly matching TRBD2 (5 bases). The CDR3 extends over 13 amino acids. With 1 base removed from V and 4 bases from J, the gap between germline ends came to 7 bases. Germline V gives CDR1 SGDLS, CDR2 YYNGEE. The CDR3 DNA follows: TGTGCCAGCAGCGTAAGGACTTCAGATACGCAGTATTTT. Its translation is CASSVRTSDTQYF.

This clone was recorded a few times. This chain joins TRBV6-5 and TRBJ1-2; possible D gene TRBD1, 6 bases. Germline V gene sequence: CDR1 MNHEY, CDR2 SVGAGI. The CDR3 is made up of 13 amino acids. V was clipped by 9 bases and J by 4 bases, with 15 bases between them. The CDR3 DNA sequence: TGTGCCAGTTGTGCCAGGGGCCCCTATGGCTACACCTTC. Its translation is CASCARGPYGYTF.

V usage is TRBV7-9 and J usage is TRBJ2-5; TRBD1 might be the D (6 bases). There are 13 residues in the CDR3. The V gene lost 5 bases and the J gene lost 5 bases, with 12 bases spanning the gap. CDR1 and CDR2 from the germline V gene are SEHNR and FQNEAQ (reference sequence). The chain's CDR3 is CASSKRTEETQYF. Here the CDR3 DNA reads TGTGCCAGCAGCAAGCGGACAGAGGAGACCCAGTACTTC.

This clone was recorded a few times. V usage is TRBV2 and J usage is TRBJ1-2; D possibly corresponds to TRBD1 (5 bases). V was shortened by 8 bases and J by 0 bases, with 13 bases between the two germline ends. Per the germline V gene, CDR1 is SNHLY and CDR2 is FYNNEI. CDR3 length: 14 residues. CDR3 coding DNA: TGTGCCAGCGGAGAAAGGGGCGCTAACTATGGCTACACCTTC. Amino acid sequence: CASGERGANYGYTF.

V and J are TRBV28 and TRBJ2-2; 9 bases agree with TRBD1. Per germline, CDR1 MDHEN and CDR2 SYDVKM. This CDR3 spans 16 amino acids. V was pared by 5 bases and J by 1 base, with 5 bases of the junction left unmatched. Here the CDR3 reads CASSTPDRGNTGELFF. CDR3 bases: TGTGCCAGCAGTACCCCGGACAGGGGGAACACCGGGGAGCTGTTTTTT.

The CDR3 coding sequence is TGTGCCAGCAGCCCAATTTACACTGAAGCTTTCTTT. As protein: CASSPIYTEAFF. The rearrangement uses TRBV11-3 and TRBJ1-1, with D unclear. Trimming took 5 bases from V and 3 from J, leaving 7 bases between them. Looked up from germline, CDR1 is SGHNT and CDR2 is YENEEA. The CDR3 covers 12 residues.

The CDR3 loop reads CAIGRWTGSTDTQYF. The CDR3, as DNA: TGTGCCATCGGCCGGTGGACAGGGAGCACAGATACGCAGTATTTT. The rearrangement links TRBV10-3 to TRBJ2-3; 8 bases match TRBD1. The CDR3 extends over 15 amino acids. The V and J ends lost 8 bases and 0 bases, in that order; junction bases with no gene match: 7. The V gene's germline CDR1 is ENHRY and CDR2 SYGVKD.

This clone has just a few counts. The chain uses TRBV7-9 and TRBJ2-4; D is uncertain. Trimming cost V 1 base and J 4 bases, with 5 bases left between them. The germline CDR1 and CDR2 sequences are SEHNR and FQNEAQ (reference sequence). The CDR3 consists of 13 residues. In DNA form, the CDR3 reads TGTGCCAGCAGCTTAGACTCAAAAAACATTCAGTACTTC. Its protein product is CASSLDSKNIQYF.

V gene TRBV28 combines with J gene TRBJ2-1, with TRBD2 matching 13 bases. The CDR3 is 17 amino acids. Germline V gene lookup returns CDR1 MDHEN and CDR2 SYDVKM. The trim removed 6 bases at V and 7 bases at J, leaving 12 bases unmatched. The CDR3 spells CASSLEPGTSGKNEQFF. CDR3 in DNA: TGTGCCAGCAGCCTAGAGCCCGGGACTAGCGGGAAGAATGAGCAGTTCTTC.

The genes are TRBV2 and TRBJ1-2; D may be TRBD1 (5 bases). Germline-derived CDR1 and CDR2 are SNHLY and FYNNEI. The CDR3 is made up of 13 amino acids. In DNA, the CDR3 is TGTGCTTCAAGGGGCGTCGTAGGCTATGGCTACACCTTC. Translation: CASRGVVGYGYTF.

This chain links TRBV5-1 with TRBJ2-5; tentatively, D is TRBD1 (6 bases). Trimming took off 6 bases at V and 4 bases at J, with 10 bases between the two ends. Germline CDR1 is SGHRS and CDR2 is YFSETQ. The CDR3 sequence is 12 residues long. CDR3 coding DNA: TGCGCCAGCACCCAGGGGCCAGAGACCCAGTACTTC. Residues: CASTQGPETQYF.

This chain connects TRBV30 to TRBJ2-1; D not resolved. The CDR3 runs to 15 residues. CDR1 is GTSNPN, CDR2 SVGIG, per germline (reference sequence). The ends were cut back, 3 bases at V and 0 bases at J, with 12 bases in the middle. The CDR3 nucleotides read TGTGCCTGGAGCGACGTGAGCGCCTCCTACAATGAGCAGTTCTTC. Residues: CAWSDVSASYNEQFF.

This rearrangement joins TRBV5-1 to TRBJ1-1; a possible D gene is TRBD1 (6 bases). The CDR3 runs 16 residues. V was trimmed by 0 bases and J by 4 bases, leaving 16 bases between them. CDR1 is SGHRS, CDR2 YFSETQ, per germline. The CDR3: CASSLARTRDTTEAFF. In nucleotides, the CDR3 is TGCGCCAGCAGCTTGGCTCGGACCCGGGACACCACTGAAGCTTTCTTT. The variable domain in full, completed from reference TRBV5-1 and TRBJ1-1, reads KAGVTQTPRYLIKTRGQQVTLSCSPISGHRSVSWYQQTPGQGLQFLFEYFSETQRNKGNFPGRFSGRQFSNSRSEMNVSTLELGDSALYLCASSLARTRDTTEAFFGQGTRLTVV.

The rearrangement joins TRBV6-1 to TRBJ2-5; D not certain. Germline V gene lookup returns CDR1 MNHNS and CDR2 SASEGT. The CDR3 has 13 residues. V lost 4 bases and J 2 bases, leaving 8 bases between the germline ends. CDR3 nucleotide sequence: TGTGCCAGCAGTGGAGTGATACAAGAGACCCAGTACTTC. Translation: CASSGVIQETQYF.